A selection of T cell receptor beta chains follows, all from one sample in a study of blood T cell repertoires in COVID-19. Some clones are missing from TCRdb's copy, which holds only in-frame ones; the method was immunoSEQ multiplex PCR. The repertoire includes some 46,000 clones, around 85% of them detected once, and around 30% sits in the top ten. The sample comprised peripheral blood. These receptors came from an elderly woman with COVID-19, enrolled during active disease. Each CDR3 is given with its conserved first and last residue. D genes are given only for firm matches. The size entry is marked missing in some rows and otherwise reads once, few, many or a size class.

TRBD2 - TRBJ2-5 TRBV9 TGTGCCAGCAGCCGGGGGGGGCAAGAGACCCAGTACTTC CASSRGGQETQYF
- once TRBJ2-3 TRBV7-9 TGTGCCAGCAGCCCGCTAGGAACTAGCACAGATACGCAGTATTTT CASSPLGTSTDTQYF
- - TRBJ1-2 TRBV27 TGTGCCAGCAGTCCACCGGGAGGCTGGGGTGGCTACACCTTC CASSPPGGWGGYTF
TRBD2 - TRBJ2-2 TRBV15 TGTGCCACCAGCAGAGATCGCGGGGGGCTGGTAGCCGGGGAGCTGTTTTTT CATSRDRGGLVAGELFF
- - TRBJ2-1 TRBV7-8 TGTGCCAGCAGCTCGTATCACAATGAGCAGTTCTTC CASSSYHNEQFF
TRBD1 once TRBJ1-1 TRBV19 TGTGCCAGTATGGGGATTAGACAGGGAATGAACACTGAAGCTTTCTTT CASMGIRQGMNTEAFF
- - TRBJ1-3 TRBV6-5 TGTGCCAGCAGTAAACACGGAAACACCATATATTTT CASSKHGNTIYF
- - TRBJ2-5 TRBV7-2 TGTGCCAGCAGCTTAGGAGTAGCTCCTCCACAAGAGACCCAGTACTTC CASSLGVAPPQETQYF
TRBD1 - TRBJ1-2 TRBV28 TGTGCCAGCAGTTTATACAGGGGGGGAGGCTATGGCTACACCTTC CASSLYRGGGYGYTF
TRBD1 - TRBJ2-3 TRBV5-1 TGCGCCAGCAGCTTAAGGACAGGGGAGGCAGATACGCAGTATTTT CASSLRTGEADTQYF
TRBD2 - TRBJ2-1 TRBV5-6 TGTGCCAGCAGCTTGGATGCGGGAGTTGCCTACAATGAGCAGTTCTTC CASSLDAGVAYNEQFF
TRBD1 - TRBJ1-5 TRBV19 TGTGCCAGTAGTATGGAGGGACAGGGTAGCAATCAGCCCCAGCATTTT CASSMEGQGSNQPQHF
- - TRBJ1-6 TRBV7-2 TGTGCCAGCAGCTTAGGGGCCGGGAAAAATTCACCCCTCCACTTT CASSLGAGKNSPLHF
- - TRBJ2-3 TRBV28 TGTGCCAGCATCCTAGGGGTGCAGGAAGATACGCAGTATTTT CASILGVQEDTQYF
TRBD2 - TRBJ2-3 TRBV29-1 TGCAGCGTCGGGACTAGCGGATATTTCACAGATACGCAGTATTTT CSVGTSGYFTDTQYF
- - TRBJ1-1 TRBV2 TGTGCCAGCAAGCGGGAGACTGGAAAGGGGAACACTGAAGCTTTCTTT CASKRETGKGNTEAFF
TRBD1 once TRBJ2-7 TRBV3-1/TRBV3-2 TGTGCCAGCAGCCAAGATGGCAAACAGGGGGTCTACGAGCAGTACTTC CASSQDGKQGVYEQYF
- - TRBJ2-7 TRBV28 TGTGCCAGCAGCCCACGGCGGGCCCTCTCCTACGAGCAGTACTTC CASSPRRALSYEQYF
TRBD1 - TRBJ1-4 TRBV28 TGTGCCAGCAGTGAGACAGGGGAGCGGAAGAAACTGTTTTTT CASSETGERKKLFF
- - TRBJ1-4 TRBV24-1 TGTGCCACCAGTGGGGAGGGGGGGCGACTGAAGGGAACTAATGAAAAACTGTTTTTT CATSGEGGRLKGTNEKLFF
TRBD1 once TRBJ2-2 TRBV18 TGTGCCAGCTCAACCCAACAGGGGGTGACCGGGGAGCTGTTTTTT CASSTQQGVTGELFF
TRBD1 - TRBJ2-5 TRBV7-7 TGTGCCAGCAGCTTAGGAGGGGGCGCAGGTCAAGAGACCCAGTACTTC CASSLGGGAGQETQYF
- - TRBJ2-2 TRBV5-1 TGCGCCAGCGCCACAGCCGCAGCGAACACCGGGGAGCTGTTTTTT CASATAAANTGELFF
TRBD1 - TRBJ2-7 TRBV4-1 TGCGCCAGCAGGTCAGGGGGCCCGTTCTACGAGCAGTACTTC CASRSGGPFYEQYF
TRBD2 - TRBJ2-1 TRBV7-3 TGTGCCAGCAGCTGGACTAGCGGGAGTCATGAGCAGTTCTTC CASSWTSGSHEQFF
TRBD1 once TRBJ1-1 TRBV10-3 TGTGCCATCCAGACTCCCCGGACAGGGGGCACTGAAGCTTTCTTT CAIQTPRTGGTEAFF
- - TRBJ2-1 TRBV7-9 TGTGCCAGCAGCTCCCCCACAAACTGGCGGAGCGGGCATGAGCAGTTCTTC CASSSPTNWRSGHEQFF
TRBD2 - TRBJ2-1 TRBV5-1 TGCGCCAGCAGCTTTGGGCTAGCGGGCTCCTACAATGAGCAGTTCTTC CASSFGLAGSYNEQFF
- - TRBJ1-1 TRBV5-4 TGTGCCAGCAGCTCGGTAGACAGCCGGGGGGCTTTCTTT CASSSVDSRGAFF
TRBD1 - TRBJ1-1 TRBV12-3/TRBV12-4 TGTGCCAGCAGTTTGTGGGACAGAGCTTTCTTT CASSLWDRAFF
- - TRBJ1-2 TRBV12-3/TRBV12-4 TGTGCCAGCAGTTTAGGCGGTAACTATGGCTACACCTTC CASSLGGNYGYTF
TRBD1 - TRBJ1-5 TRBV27 TGTGCCAGCAGTTTAGGGACAGGGAGGGATCAGCCCCAGCATTTT CASSLGTGRDQPQHF
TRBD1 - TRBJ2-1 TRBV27 TGTGCCAGCAGTTTATGGGGGACAGGTAAACTTGAGCAGTTCTTC CASSLWGTGKLEQFF
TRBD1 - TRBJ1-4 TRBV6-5 TGTGCCAGCACCGGACAGGGGGCAACTAATGAAAAACTGTTTTTT CASTGQGATNEKLFF
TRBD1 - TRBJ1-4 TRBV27 TGTGCCAGCAAGAGATGGACAGGGGATGAAAAACTGTTTTTT CASKRWTGDEKLFF
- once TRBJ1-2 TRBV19 TGTGCCAGTAGTATACCCCCAGGCTATGGCTACACCTTC CASSIPPGYGYTF
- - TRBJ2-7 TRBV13 TGTGCCAGCAGCTTAGTCCGGGCCTACGAGCAGTACTTC CASSLVRAYEQYF
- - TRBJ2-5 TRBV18 TGTGCCAGCTCACCCTGGACTGCAGAGACCCAGTACTTC CASSPWTAETQYF
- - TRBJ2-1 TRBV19 TGTGCCAGTAGTAGACTACGCTCCTACAATGAGCAGTTCTTC CASSRLRSYNEQFF
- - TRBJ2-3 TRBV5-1 TGCGCCAGCAGGATGCAACCCCAGCGGGGCACAGATACGCAGTATTTT CASRMQPQRGTDTQYF
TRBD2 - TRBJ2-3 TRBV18 TGTGCCAGCTCACCAGTAGCGGGGGCTGAGGATACGCAGTATTTT CASSPVAGAEDTQYF